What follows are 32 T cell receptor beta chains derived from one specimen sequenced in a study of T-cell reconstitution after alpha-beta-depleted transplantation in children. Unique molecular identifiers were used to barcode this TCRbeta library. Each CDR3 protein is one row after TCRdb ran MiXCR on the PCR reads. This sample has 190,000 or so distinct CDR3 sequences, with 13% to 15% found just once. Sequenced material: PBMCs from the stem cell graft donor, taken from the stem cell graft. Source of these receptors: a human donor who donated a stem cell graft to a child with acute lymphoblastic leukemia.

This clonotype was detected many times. CDR3 nucleotides: TGCAGTGCTAAGCCGGGGAACCTAGAGCAGTTCTTC. Translation: CSAKPGNLEQFF. The J gene is TRBJ2-1, the V gene TRBV20-1; D might be TRBD2 (5 bases). Per the germline V gene, CDR1 is DFQATT and CDR2 is SNEGSKA (reference sequence). The ends were cut back, 4 bases at V and 10 bases at J, with 14 bases in the middle. This CDR3 is 12 amino acids long.

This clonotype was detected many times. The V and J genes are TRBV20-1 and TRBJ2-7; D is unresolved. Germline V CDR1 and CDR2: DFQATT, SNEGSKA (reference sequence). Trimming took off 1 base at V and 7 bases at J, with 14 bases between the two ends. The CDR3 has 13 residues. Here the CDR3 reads CSARVGGPKEQYF. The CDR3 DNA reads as TGCAGTGCTAGAGTTGGCGGACCCAAGGAGCAGTACTTC.

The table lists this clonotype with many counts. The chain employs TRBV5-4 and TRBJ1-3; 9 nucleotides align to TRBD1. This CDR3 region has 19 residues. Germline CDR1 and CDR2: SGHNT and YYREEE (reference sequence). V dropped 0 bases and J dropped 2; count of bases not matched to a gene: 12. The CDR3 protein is CASSLAGTGLFRPGNTIYF. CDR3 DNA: TGTGCCAGCAGCTTGGCCGGGACAGGGCTATTCAGGCCTGGAAACACCATATATTTT. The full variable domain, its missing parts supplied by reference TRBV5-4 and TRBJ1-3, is ETGVTQSPTHLIKTRGQQVTLRCSSQSGHNTVSWYQQALGQGPQFIFQYYREEENGRGNFPPRFSGLQFPNYSSELNVNALELDDSALYLCASSLAGTGLFRPGNTIYFGEGSWLTVV.

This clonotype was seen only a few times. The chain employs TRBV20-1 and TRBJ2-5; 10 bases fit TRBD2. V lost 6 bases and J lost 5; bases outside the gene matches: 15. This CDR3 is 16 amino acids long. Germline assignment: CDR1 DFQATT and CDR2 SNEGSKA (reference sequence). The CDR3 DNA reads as TGCAGTGCACCGGTTAGAGCGGGAGGGCACCGGGAGACCCAGTACTTC. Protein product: CSAPVRAGGHRETQYF.

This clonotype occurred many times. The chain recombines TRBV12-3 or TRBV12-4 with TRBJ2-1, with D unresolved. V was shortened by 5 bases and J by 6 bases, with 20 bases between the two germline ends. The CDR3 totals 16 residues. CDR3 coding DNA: TGTGCCAGCAGTCCTTGGACCGGCTCGACGGGCAATGAGCAGTTCTTC. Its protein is CASSPWTGSTGNEQFF.

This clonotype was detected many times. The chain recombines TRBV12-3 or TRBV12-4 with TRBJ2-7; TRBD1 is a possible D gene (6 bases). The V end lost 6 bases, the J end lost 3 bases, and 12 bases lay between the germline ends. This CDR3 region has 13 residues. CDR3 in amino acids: CASRQGHYYEQYF. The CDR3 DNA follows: TGTGCCAGCAGACAGGGACACTACTACGAGCAGTACTTC.

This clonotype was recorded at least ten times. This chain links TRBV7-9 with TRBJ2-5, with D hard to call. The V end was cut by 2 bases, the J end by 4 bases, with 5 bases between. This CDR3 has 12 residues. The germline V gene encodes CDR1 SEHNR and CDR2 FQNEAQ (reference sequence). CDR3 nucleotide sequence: TGTGCCAGCAGCTTAATGGGAGAGACCCAGTACTTC. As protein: CASSLMGETQYF.

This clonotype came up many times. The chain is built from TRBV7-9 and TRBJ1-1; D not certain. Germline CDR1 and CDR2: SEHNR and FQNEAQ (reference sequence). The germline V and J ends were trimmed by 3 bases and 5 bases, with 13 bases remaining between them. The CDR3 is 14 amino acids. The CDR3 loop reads CASSFGNSGTEAFF. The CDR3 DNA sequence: TGTGCCAGCAGCTTTGGAAACAGTGGAACTGAAGCTTTCTTT.

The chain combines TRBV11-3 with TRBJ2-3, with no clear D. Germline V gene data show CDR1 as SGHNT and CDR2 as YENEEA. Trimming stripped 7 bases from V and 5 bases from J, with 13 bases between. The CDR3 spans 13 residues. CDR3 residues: CASTLLWGDTQYF. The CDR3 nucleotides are TGTGCCAGCACCCTTCTTTGGGGAGATACGCAGTATTTT.

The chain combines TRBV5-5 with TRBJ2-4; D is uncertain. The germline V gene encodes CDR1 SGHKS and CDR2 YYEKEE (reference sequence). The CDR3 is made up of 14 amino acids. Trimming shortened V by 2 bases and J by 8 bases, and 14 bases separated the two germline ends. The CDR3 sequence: CASSFYSGEDIQYF. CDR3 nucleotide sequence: TGTGCCAGCAGCTTCTACAGTGGTGAGGACATTCAGTACTTC.

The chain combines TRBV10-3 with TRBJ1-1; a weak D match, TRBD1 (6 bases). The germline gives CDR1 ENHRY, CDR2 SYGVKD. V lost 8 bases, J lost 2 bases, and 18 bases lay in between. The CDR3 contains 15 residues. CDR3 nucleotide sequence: TGTGCCATCTCCCAAACGGGACAATCCAACACTGAAGCTTTCTTT. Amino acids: CAISQTGQSNTEAFF.

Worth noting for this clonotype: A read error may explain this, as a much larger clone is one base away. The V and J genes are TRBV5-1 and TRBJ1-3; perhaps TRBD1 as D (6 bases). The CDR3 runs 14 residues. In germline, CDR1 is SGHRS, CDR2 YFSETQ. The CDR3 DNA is TGCGCCACCAGCTCAGGGGCGTACGGAAACACCATATATTTT. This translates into CATSSGAYGNTIYF.

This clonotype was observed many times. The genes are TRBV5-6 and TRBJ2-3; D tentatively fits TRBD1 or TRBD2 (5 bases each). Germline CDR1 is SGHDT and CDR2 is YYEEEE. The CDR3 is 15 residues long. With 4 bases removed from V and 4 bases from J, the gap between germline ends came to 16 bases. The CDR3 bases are TGTGCCAGCAGCCCACGAGGGGCTAACCCAGATACGCAGTATTTT. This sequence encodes CASSPRGANPDTQYF.

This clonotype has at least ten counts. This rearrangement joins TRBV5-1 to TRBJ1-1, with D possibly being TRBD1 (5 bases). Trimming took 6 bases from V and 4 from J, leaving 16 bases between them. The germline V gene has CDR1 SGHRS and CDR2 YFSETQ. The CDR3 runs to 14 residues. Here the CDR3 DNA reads TGCGCCAGCACCCCGGTGGTTCAGGGCACTGAAGCTTTCTTT. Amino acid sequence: CASTPVVQGTEAFF.

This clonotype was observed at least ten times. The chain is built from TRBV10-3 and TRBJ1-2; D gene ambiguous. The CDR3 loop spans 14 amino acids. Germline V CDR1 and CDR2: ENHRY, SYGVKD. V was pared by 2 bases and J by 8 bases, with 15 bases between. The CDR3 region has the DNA TGTGCCATCAGTGAGGGGCCCCTTAAGGACGGCTACACCTTC. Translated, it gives CAISEGPLKDGYTF.

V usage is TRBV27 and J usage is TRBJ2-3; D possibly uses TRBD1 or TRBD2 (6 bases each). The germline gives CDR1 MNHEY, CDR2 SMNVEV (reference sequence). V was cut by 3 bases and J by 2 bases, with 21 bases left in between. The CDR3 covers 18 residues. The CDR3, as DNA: TGTGCCAGCAGTTTTGGGGGGCGCCGTCTACTCCCCACAGATACGCAGTATTTT. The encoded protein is CASSFGGRRLLPTDTQYF.

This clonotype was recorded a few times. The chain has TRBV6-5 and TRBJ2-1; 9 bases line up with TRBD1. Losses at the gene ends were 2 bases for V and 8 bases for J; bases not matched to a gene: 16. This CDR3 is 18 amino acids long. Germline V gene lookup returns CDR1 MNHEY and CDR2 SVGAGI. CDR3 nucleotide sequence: TGTGCCAGCAGTTACGGCCCTCGAGGTACAGGGGGCAAGGATGAGCAGTTCTTC. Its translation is CASSYGPRGTGGKDEQFF.

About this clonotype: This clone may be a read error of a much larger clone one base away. CDR3 sequence reads: CASSTPGTSVSGEQFF. For the CDR3, the DNA is TGTGCCAGCAGTACTCCCGGGACTAGCGTGAGTGGTGAGCAGTTCTTC. The rearrangement joins TRBV27 to TRBJ2-1; 10 bases match TRBD2. This CDR3 is 16 amino acids long. Germline loops: CDR1 MNHEY, CDR2 SMNVEV (reference sequence). J lost 9 bases, V lost 5 bases, and 13 bases had no gene match.

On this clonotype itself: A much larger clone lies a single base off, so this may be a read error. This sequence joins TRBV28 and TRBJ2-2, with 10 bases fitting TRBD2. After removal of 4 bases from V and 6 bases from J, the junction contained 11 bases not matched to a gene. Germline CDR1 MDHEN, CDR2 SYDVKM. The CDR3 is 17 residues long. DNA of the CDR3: TGTGCCAGCAGTTCACCTAGCGGGAGTTATAACGCCGGGGAGCTGTTTTTT. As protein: CASSSPSGSYNAGELFF.

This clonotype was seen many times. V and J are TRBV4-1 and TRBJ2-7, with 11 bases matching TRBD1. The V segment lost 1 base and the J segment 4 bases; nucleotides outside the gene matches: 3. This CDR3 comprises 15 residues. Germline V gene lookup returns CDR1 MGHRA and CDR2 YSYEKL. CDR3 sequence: CASSQVGQGVYEQYF. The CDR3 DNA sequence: TGCGCCAGCAGCCAAGTGGGACAGGGGGTGTACGAGCAGTACTTC.

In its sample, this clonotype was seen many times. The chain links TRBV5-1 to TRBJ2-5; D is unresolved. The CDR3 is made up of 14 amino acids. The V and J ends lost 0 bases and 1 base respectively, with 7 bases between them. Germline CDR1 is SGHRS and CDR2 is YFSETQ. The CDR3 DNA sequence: TGCGCCAGCAGCTTGGCAGCAAGCCAAGAGACCCAGTACTTC. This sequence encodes CASSLAASQETQYF.

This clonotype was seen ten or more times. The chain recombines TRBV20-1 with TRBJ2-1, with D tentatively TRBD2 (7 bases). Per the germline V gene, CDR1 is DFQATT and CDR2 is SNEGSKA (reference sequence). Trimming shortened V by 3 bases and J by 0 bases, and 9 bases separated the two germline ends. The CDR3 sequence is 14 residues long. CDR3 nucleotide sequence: TGCAGTGCTAGTGGGGGGGCCTCCTACAATGAGCAGTTCTTC. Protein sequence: CSASGGASYNEQFF.

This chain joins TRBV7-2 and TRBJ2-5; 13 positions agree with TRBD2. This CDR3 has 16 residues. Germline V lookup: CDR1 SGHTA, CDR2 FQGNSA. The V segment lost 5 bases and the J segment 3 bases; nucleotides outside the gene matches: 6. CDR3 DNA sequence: TGTGCCAGCAGCCCTCGGACTAGCGGGAGAAAAGAGACCCAGTACTTC. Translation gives CASSPRTSGRKETQYF.

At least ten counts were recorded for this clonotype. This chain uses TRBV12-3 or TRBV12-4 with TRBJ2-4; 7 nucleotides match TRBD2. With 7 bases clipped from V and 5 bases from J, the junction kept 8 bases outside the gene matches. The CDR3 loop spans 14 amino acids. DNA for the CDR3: TGTGCCAGCAACCAGCGGGGCAGGGAAAACATTCAGTACTTC. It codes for CASNQRGRENIQYF.

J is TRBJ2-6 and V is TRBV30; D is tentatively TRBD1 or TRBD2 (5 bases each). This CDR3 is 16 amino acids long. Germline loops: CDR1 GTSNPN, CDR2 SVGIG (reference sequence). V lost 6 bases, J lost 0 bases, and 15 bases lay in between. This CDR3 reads CACPQRGNSGANVLTF. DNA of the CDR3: TGTGCCTGCCCCCAGAGGGGAAACTCTGGGGCCAACGTCCTGACTTTC.

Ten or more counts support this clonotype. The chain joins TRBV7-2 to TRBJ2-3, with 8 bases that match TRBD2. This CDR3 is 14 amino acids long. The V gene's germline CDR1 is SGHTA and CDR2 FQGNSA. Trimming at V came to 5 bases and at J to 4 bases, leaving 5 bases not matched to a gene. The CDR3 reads CASSPGLASDTQYF. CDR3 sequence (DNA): TGTGCCAGCAGCCCCGGACTAGCTTCAGATACGCAGTATTTT.

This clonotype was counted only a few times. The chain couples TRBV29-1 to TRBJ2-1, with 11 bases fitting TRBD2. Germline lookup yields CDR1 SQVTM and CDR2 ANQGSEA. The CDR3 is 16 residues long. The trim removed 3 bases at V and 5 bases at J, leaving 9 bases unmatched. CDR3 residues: CSVDGGGTSGNNEQFF. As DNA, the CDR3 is TGCAGCGTTGACGGGGGGGGGACTAGCGGAAACAATGAGCAGTTCTTC.

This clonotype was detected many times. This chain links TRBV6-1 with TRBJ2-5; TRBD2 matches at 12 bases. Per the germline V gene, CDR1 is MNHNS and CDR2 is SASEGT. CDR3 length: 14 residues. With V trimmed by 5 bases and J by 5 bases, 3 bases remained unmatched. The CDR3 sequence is CASSRTSGMETQYF. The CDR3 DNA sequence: TGTGCCAGCAGTCGGACTAGCGGGATGGAGACCCAGTACTTC.

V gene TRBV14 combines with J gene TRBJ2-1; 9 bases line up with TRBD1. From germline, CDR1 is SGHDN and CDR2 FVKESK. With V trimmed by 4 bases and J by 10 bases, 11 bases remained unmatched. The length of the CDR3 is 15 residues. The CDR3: CASSPRGTGRMEQFF. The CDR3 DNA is TGTGCCAGCAGCCCAAGGGGGACAGGGCGTATGGAGCAGTTCTTC.

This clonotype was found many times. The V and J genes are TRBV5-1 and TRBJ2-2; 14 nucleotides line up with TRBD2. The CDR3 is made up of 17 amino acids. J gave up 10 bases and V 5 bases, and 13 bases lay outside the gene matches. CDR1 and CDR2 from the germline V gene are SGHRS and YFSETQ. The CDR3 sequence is CASRSYSGTSGSEELFF. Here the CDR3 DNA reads TGCGCCAGCAGGTCCTACTCCGGGACTAGCGGGAGCGAGGAGCTGTTTTTT. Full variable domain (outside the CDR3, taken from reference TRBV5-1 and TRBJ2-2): KAGVTQTPRYLIKTRGQQVTLSCSPISGHRSVSWYQQTPGQGLQFLFEYFSETQRNKGNFPGRFSGRQFSNSRSEMNVSTLELGDSALYLCASRSYSGTSGSEELFFGEGSRLTVL.

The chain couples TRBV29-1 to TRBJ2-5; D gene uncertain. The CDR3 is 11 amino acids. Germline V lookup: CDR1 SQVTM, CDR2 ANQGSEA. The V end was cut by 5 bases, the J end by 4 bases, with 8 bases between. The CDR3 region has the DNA TGCAGCGTTTCGAAGGGAGAGACCCAGTACTTC. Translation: CSVSKGETQYF.

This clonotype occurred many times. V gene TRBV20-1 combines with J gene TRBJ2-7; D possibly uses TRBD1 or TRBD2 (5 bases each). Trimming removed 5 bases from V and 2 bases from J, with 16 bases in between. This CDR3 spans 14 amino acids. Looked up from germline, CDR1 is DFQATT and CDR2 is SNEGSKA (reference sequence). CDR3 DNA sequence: TGCAGTGCTCTAAAAAGGGACCAACCCTACGAGCAGTACTTC. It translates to CSALKRDQPYEQYF.